The 22 T cell receptor beta chains in this list originate from one sample, sequenced in a study of blood T cell repertoires in COVID-19. The method was immunoSEQ multiplex PCR; TCRdb's version includes in-frame clones alone and lacks a portion of them. Of 200,000 to 250,000 clones listed, 88% are singletons. The sample consisted of PBMCs or T cells enriched from blood (not recorded which). The receptors were sampled from a young woman who had recovered from COVID-19.

The chain's CDR3 is CASSPRSGATSYEQYF. As DNA, the CDR3 is TGTGCCAGCAGCCCCCGAAGCGGGGCAACCTCCTACGAGCAGTACTTC. The V and J genes are TRBV4-2 and TRBJ2-7, with TRBD2 matching 7 bases. Germline-derived CDR1 and CDR2 are LGHNA and YNFKEQ. The CDR3 covers 16 residues. The V segment lost 4 bases and the J segment 0 bases; nucleotides outside the gene matches: 9.

CDR3 region: CASSWKRDKGETQYF. The DNA for the CDR3 is TGTGCCAGCTCCTGGAAAAGGGACAAGGGGGAGACCCAGTACTTC. The gene calls are TRBV18 and TRBJ2-5, with TRBD1 as a possible D gene (6 bases). The CDR3 has 15 residues. The V end lost 6 bases, the J end lost 5 bases, and 19 bases lay between the germline ends. Germline-derived CDR1 and CDR2 are KGHSH and LQKENI.

Ten or more counts support this clone. This chain links TRBV9 with TRBJ2-5; TRBD1 matches at 7 bases. The germline gives CDR1 SGDLS, CDR2 YYNGEE. The CDR3 runs to 14 residues. V was pared by 2 bases and J by 4 bases, with 5 bases of the junction left unmatched. The DNA for the CDR3 is TGTGCCAGCAGCGTTGCATACAGGGGAGAGACCCAGTACTTC. Translated: CASSVAYRGETQYF.

CDR3 sequence reads: CASSQRRAYEQYF. The CDR3, as DNA: TGCGCCAGCAGCCAGAGGAGGGCCTACGAGCAGTACTTC. The rearrangement links TRBV4-3 to TRBJ2-7, with D possibly matching TRBD2 (6 bases). Germline CDR1 is LGHNA and CDR2 is YSLEER. The V end was cut by 3 bases, the J end by 2 bases, with 8 bases between. The CDR3 extends over 13 amino acids.

The V call is TRBV6-5, the J call TRBJ2-5; TRBD1 is a possible D gene (6 bases). The CDR3 length is 12 residues. Trimming took 4 bases from V and 7 from J, leaving 10 bases between them. The germline V gene has CDR1 MNHEY and CDR2 SVGAGI. This CDR3 reads CASSFLGGTQYF. CDR3 DNA sequence: TGTGCCAGCAGTTTTCTAGGGGGGACCCAGTACTTC.

The V call is TRBV11-2, the J call TRBJ2-2; 7 positions agree with TRBD1. V was clipped by 5 bases and J by 7 bases; unmatched bases: 4. The CDR3 sequence is 13 residues long. CDR1 and CDR2 from the germline V gene are SGHAT and FQNNGV. CDR3 nucleotides: TGTGCCAGCAGCGAACAGGGGCTCGGGGAGCTGTTTTTT. It encodes CASSEQGLGELFF.

V usage is TRBV6-5 and J usage is TRBJ1-6; no definite D call. The V gene lost 5 bases and the J gene lost 10 bases, with 15 bases spanning the gap. The germline gives CDR1 MNHEY, CDR2 SVGAGI. The CDR3 length is 14 residues. The CDR3 nucleotides read TGTGCCAGCAGTCCCCCCGGGTGGTACTCACCCCTCCACTTT. Protein product: CASSPPGWYSPLHF.

This rearrangement joins TRBV19 to TRBJ1-2; 7 positions agree with TRBD1. V lost 6 bases to trimming and J lost 5 bases; unmatched junction nucleotides: 6. Germline V gene sequence: CDR1 LNHDA, CDR2 SQIVND (reference sequence). CDR3 length: 13 residues. The CDR3 spells CASSGTAVYGYTF. CDR3 DNA: TGTGCCAGTAGCGGGACAGCCGTTTATGGCTACACCTTC.

The chain employs TRBV7-2 and TRBJ2-5, with a weak D call TRBD2 (5 bases). The V end lost 5 bases, the J end lost 2 bases, and 15 bases lay between the germline ends. The CDR3 contains 15 residues. Per the germline V gene, CDR1 is SGHTA and CDR2 is FQGNSA. In DNA, the CDR3 is TGTGCCAGCAGCCCACAGAACCGGGGTCAAGAGACCCAGTACTTC. Protein: CASSPQNRGQETQYF.

V usage is TRBV15 and J usage is TRBJ2-5; tentatively, D is TRBD2 (7 bases). The V gene lost 1 base and the J gene lost 5 bases, with 14 bases spanning the gap. This CDR3 has 15 amino acids. Germline lookup yields CDR1 LNHNV and CDR2 YYDKDF (reference sequence). The CDR3 sequence is CATSRGEGVGETQYF. CDR3 bases: TGTGCCACCAGCAGAGGGGAGGGGGTAGGGGAGACCCAGTACTTC.

This chain links TRBV5-5 with TRBJ1-2; a weak D match, TRBD1 (6 bases). Germline assignment: CDR1 SGHKS and CDR2 YYEKEE (reference sequence). V dropped 5 bases and J dropped 5 bases, with 16 bases sitting between them. The CDR3 has 14 amino acids. The CDR3 DNA sequence: TGTGCCAGCAGACCAGACAGGATATGGTATGGCTACACCTTC. This translates into CASRPDRIWYGYTF.

This sequence joins TRBV19 and TRBJ1-2; 8 nucleotides line up with TRBD1. V shed 4 bases, J shed 8 bases, and the junction held 9 bases outside the gene matches. Germline values: CDR1 LNHDA, CDR2 SQIVND (reference sequence). This CDR3 is built from 14 residues. As DNA, the CDR3 is TGTGCCAGTAGTACCTCTGGACAGGGCGACGGCTACACCTTC. It is translated as CASSTSGQGDGYTF.

Only a few counts were recorded for this clone. V gene TRBV7-8 combines with J gene TRBJ1-6; unclear D gene. Germline loops: CDR1 SGHVS, CDR2 FQNEAQ. The CDR3 totals 13 residues. Trimming took off 3 bases at V and 10 bases at J, with 10 bases between the two ends. The CDR3 DNA reads TGTGCCAGCAGCTTTCTGAGCGACTCACCCCTCCACTTT. It translates to CASSFLSDSPLHF.

The chain combines TRBV18 with TRBJ2-5; a weak D match, TRBD1 (5 bases). CDR3 size: 11 residues. From germline, CDR1 is KGHSH and CDR2 LQKENI. Trimming removed 6 bases from V and 7 bases from J, with 9 bases in between. CDR3 loop: CASSGHRTQYF. CDR3 nucleotide sequence: TGTGCCAGCTCGGGGCATAGGACCCAGTACTTC.

The chain combines TRBV6-5 with TRBJ2-7; tentatively, D is TRBD1 (6 bases). The length of the CDR3 is 15 residues. V was pared by 6 bases and J by 4 bases, with 19 bases between. Germline V CDR1 and CDR2: MNHEY, SVGAGI. The CDR3 here is CASSQYRVKAYEQYF. Written as DNA, the CDR3 is TGTGCCAGCAGCCAATACAGGGTAAAGGCGTACGAGCAGTACTTC.

This clone has a single count. The chain is built from TRBV11-1 and TRBJ1-1; TRBD1 aligns across 7 bases. CDR3 size: 12 residues. The germline V gene has CDR1 SGHAT and CDR2 FQDESV (reference sequence). V dropped 1 base and J dropped 11; count of bases not matched to a gene: 4. The CDR3 DNA is TGTGCCAGCAGCTTAGAGGACAGGCGGGCTTTCTTT. Translating it yields CASSLEDRRAFF.

This chain connects TRBV4-1 to TRBJ1-1; D is perhaps TRBD1 (5 bases). CDR1 is MGHRA and CDR2 is YSYEKL in the germline V gene. Trimming cost V 1 base and J 4 bases, with 13 bases left between them. This CDR3 spans 15 amino acids. CDR3 protein: CASSQGSKGPTEAFF. CDR3 DNA: TGCGCCAGCAGCCAAGGATCCAAGGGGCCCACTGAAGCTTTCTTT.

The chain combines TRBV12-5 with TRBJ2-2, with D perhaps matching TRBD1 (6 bases). Trimming stripped 5 bases from V and 5 bases from J, with 12 bases between. Per germline, CDR1 LGHNT and CDR2 FRNRAP. The CDR3 sequence is 14 residues long. CDR3 bases: TGTGCTAGTGGTCCGCCAACAGGGACCGGGGAGCTGTTTTTT. This codes for CASGPPTGTGELFF.

Only a few counts were recorded for this clone. The chain uses TRBV7-9 and TRBJ2-7; 9 positions match TRBD2. This CDR3 spans 14 amino acids. Germline CDR1 reads SEHNR; CDR2 reads FQNEAQ (reference sequence). Trimming at V came to 2 bases and at J to 5 bases, leaving 4 bases not matched to a gene. The CDR3 protein is CASSLSSGDDEQYF. The CDR3 nucleotides are TGTGCCAGCAGCTTATCTAGCGGGGACGACGAGCAGTACTTC.

A few counts support this clone. V is TRBV24-1 and J is TRBJ2-3, with TRBD2 matching over 8 bases. V lost 1 base, J lost 2 bases, and 1 base stayed unmatched. This CDR3 spans 15 amino acids. Per the germline V gene, CDR1 is KGHDR and CDR2 is SFDVKD. The CDR3 sequence is CATSDLAGDTDTQYF. The CDR3 DNA follows: TGTGCCACCAGTGATTTAGCGGGGGACACAGATACGCAGTATTTT.

The chain links TRBV18 to TRBJ2-7; 11 bases fit TRBD1. Germline V gene sequence: CDR1 KGHSH, CDR2 LQKENI. CDR3 length: 15 residues. Losses at the gene ends were 5 bases for V and 0 bases for J; bases not matched to a gene: 3. The CDR3 here is CASSRTGGDSYEQYF. CDR3 DNA: TGTGCCAGCTCAAGGACAGGGGGCGACTCCTACGAGCAGTACTTC. Full variable domain (missing parts from reference TRBV18 and TRBJ2-7): NAGVMQNPRHLVRRRGQEARLRCSPMKGHSHVYWYRQLPEEGLKFMVYLQKENIIDESGMPKERFSAEFPKEGPSILRIQQVVRGDSAAYFCASSRTGGDSYEQYFGPGTRLTVT.

Remarks on this clone: Other DNA variants within this sample encode the same CDR3. The chain is built from TRBV3-1 (or the pseudogene TRBV3-2) and TRBJ2-7, with D maybe TRBD1 (5 bases). This CDR3 contains 15 residues. In germline, CDR1 is LGHDT, CDR2 YNNKEL (reference sequence). The V end lost 1 base, the J end lost 1 base, and 11 bases lay between the germline ends. CDR3 sequence (DNA): TGTGCCAGCAGCCAAGGACGGCAGGGTTCCTACGAGCAGTACTTC. This codes for CASSQGRQGSYEQYF.